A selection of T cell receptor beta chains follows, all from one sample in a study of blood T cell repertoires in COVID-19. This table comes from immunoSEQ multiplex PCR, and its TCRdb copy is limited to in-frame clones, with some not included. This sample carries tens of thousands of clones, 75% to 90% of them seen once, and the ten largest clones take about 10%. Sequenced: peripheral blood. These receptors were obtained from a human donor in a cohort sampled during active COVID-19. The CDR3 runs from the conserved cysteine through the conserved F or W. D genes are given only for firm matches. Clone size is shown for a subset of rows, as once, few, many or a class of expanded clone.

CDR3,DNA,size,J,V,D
CASSMGTGDSTDTQYF,TGTGCCAGTAGTATGGGGACAGGGGATAGCACAGATACGCAGTATTTT,-,TRBJ2-3,TRBV19,TRBD1
CASSQPTGGGAEQYF,TGTGCCAGCAGCCAACCGACAGGGGGGGGCGCCGAGCAGTACTTC,-,TRBJ2-7,TRBV3-1/TRBV3-2,TRBD1
CASSPGQGAFGELFF,TGCGCCAGCAGCCCGGGACAGGGGGCTTTCGGGGAGCTGTTTTTT,-,TRBJ2-2,TRBV5-1,TRBD1
CASSLNRDENSPLHF,TGCGCCAGCAGCTTGAACAGGGATGAAAATTCACCCCTCCACTTT,-,TRBJ1-6,TRBV5-1,-
CASSPRVGQIDEQYF,TGTGCCAGCTCACCCCGGGTGGGGCAGATCGACGAGCAGTACTTC,-,TRBJ2-7,TRBV18,-
CASSFTGGYGYTF,TGTGCCAGCAGTTTTACAGGGGGCTATGGCTACACCTTC,few,TRBJ1-2,TRBV28,TRBD1
CASSPYAGELFF,TGTGCCAGCAGCCCCTATGCCGGGGAGCTGTTTTTT,-,TRBJ2-2,TRBV6-5,-
CSVRTATNEKLFF,TGCAGCGTTCGGACAGCTACTAATGAAAAACTGTTTTTT,few,TRBJ1-4,TRBV29-1,-
CASSGLIQETQYF,TGTGCCAGCAGCGGACTGATACAAGAGACCCAGTACTTC,-,TRBJ2-5,TRBV6-6,-
CASSQGIPVTFNSPLHF,TGCGCCAGCAGCCAGGGTATTCCAGTGACTTTTAATTCACCCCTCCACTTT,-,TRBJ1-6,TRBV4-1,-
CATTEAGRTPGLDEKLFF,TGTGCCACCACTGAGGCAGGGAGGACCCCAGGCTTAGATGAAAAACTGTTTTTT,-,TRBJ1-4,TRBV28,-
CASSITGYNSPLHF,TGTGCCAGCAGCATTACAGGTTATAATTCACCCCTCCACTTT,-,TRBJ1-6,TRBV6-5,-
CATRGGDEQFF,TGTGCCACCAGGGGGGGGGATGAGCAGTTCTTC,-,TRBJ2-1,TRBV24-1,TRBD2
CASSLEGSNSPLHF,TGCGCCAGCAGCTTGGAGGGGTCGAATTCACCCCTCCACTTT,-,TRBJ1-6,TRBV5-1,-
CASRRYGTPDSNQPQHF,TGTGCCAGTAGAAGGTACGGGACACCCGATAGCAATCAGCCCCAGCATTTT,few,TRBJ1-5,TRBV19,-
CAWSRAGGGSQHF,TGTGCCTGGAGTCGGGCTGGCGGCGGGTCCCAGCATTTT,-,TRBJ1-5,TRBV30,-
CASSYGQLNNSPLHF,TGTGCCAGCAGTTACGGACAGCTGAATAATTCACCCCTCCACTTT,-,TRBJ1-6,TRBV6-5,-
CASSPGQGGAFF,TGTGCCAGCAGCCCCGGGCAGGGGGGAGCTTTCTTT,few,TRBJ1-1,TRBV14,TRBD1
CASSYGGGPQHF,TGTGCCAGCAGTTACGGGGGGGGGCCCCAGCATTTT,-,TRBJ1-5,TRBV6-2/TRBV6-3,-
CASSDGPFYGYTF,TGTGCCAGCAGTGACGGTCCATTCTATGGCTACACCTTC,-,TRBJ1-2,TRBV2,-
CASSLRNTEAFF,TGTGCCAGCAGTTTACGGAACACTGAAGCTTTCTTT,-,TRBJ1-1,TRBV12-3/TRBV12-4,-
CSVDVTGGGQPQHF,TGCAGCGTTGATGTCACAGGGGGCGGTCAGCCCCAGCATTTT,-,TRBJ1-5,TRBV29-1,TRBD1
CASSSTLQGYEQYF,TGTGCCAGCAGCTCTACCCTCCAGGGCTACGAGCAGTACTTC,-,TRBJ2-7,TRBV7-6,-
CASSADLAYEQYF,TGCGCCAGCAGCGCGGACTTAGCCTACGAGCAGTACTTC,-,TRBJ2-7,TRBV5-1,-
CASSFGGTGALTDTQYF,TGTGCCAGCAGCTTTGGCGGGACAGGGGCGCTCACAGATACGCAGTATTTT,-,TRBJ2-3,TRBV5-4,TRBD1
CASSVGQLNTEAFF,TGTGCCAGCAGCGTAGGACAGTTAAACACTGAAGCTTTCTTT,-,TRBJ1-1,TRBV9,-